This TCR beta chain derives from a study of shared clonotypes between healthy human individuals. Study-wide context: Donors had three CD4 naive, three CD4 memory, two CD8 naive and one CD8 memory plate apiece. Regarding the study as a whole: Naive subsets typically showed greater estimated richness than memory subsets. Tissues were not sampled, only blood, and their repertoires likely differ.

Notes on this clone: Antigen specificity is unknown. The same CDR3 can be traced to other DNA sequences in this sample.

Genomic DNA (from each subset) was split evenly across several immunoSEQ plates. Here immunoSEQ multiplex PCR was the method, and the copy in TCRdb shows in-frame clones only, minus some. The table has roughly 2.5 million clones, 85% to 95% seen once. Trimming removed 1 base from V and 1 base from J, with 6 bases in between. The length of the CDR3 is 14 residues. From germline, CDR1 is SNHLY and CDR2 FYNNEI. Material: naive CD4+ T cells sorted from blood. Subset specified: CD45RA+ positively selected. The clonotype was recovered from a man younger than 35 in good health. The J gene is TRBJ2-3, the V gene TRBV2; D gene unclear. The CDR3 loop is CASSEGGRTDTQYF. Written as DNA, the CDR3 is TGTGCCAGCAGTGAAGGTGGACGCACAGATACGCAGTATTTT. Based on the CDR3 plus reference TRBV2 and TRBJ2-3, the full variable domain is EPEVTQTPSHQVTQMGQEVILRCVPISNHLYFYWYRQILGQKVEFLVSFYNNEISEKSEIFDDQFSVERPDGSNFTLKIRSTKLEDSAMYFCASSEGGRTDTQYFGPGTRLTVL.